One sample yielded the 27 T cell receptor beta chains listed below, sequenced in a study of post-analysis software for immune sequencing data. Study-wide results and caveats: Controls had lower frequencies than patients of a few TRBV segments, which included TRBV5-6, TRBV5-1 and TRBV20-1.

No antigen has been identified for these receptors. cDNA libraries of TCR beta carried unique molecular identifiers. From the PCR reads, TCRdb called clonotypes with MiXCR, one entry per CDR3 protein. The table lists 650,000 to 900,000 distinct CDR3 sequences, approximately 44% of them singletons. The source material was blood. The source of these receptors is a girl under 18 with multiple sclerosis.

The chain is built from TRBV5-1 and TRBJ2-1; possibly TRBD2 for D (6 bases). The J call may be wrong; the DNA end is better matched by TRBJ2-7. This CDR3 contains 13 residues. CDR1 and CDR2 (germline): SGHRS, YFSETQ. The CDR3 reads CASSWTNSYEQYF. Here the CDR3 DNA reads TGCGCCAGCAGCTGGACTAACTCCTACGAGCAGTACTTC.

V is TRBV4-1 and J is TRBJ2-3; D is uncertain. The V gene lost 1 base and the J gene lost 5 bases, with 7 bases spanning the gap. Germline lookup yields CDR1 MGHRA and CDR2 YSYEKL. CDR3 length: 13 amino acids. CDR3 residues: CASSQGQEDTQYF. CDR3 nucleotide sequence: TGCGCCAGCAGCCAAGGGCAGGAAGATACGCAGTATTTT.

There are a few counts of this clonotype. CDR3 in DNA: TGTGCCAGCAGCCACACTAGCGGGATCACAGATACGCAGTATTTT. As protein: CASSHTSGITDTQYF. The chain couples TRBV27 to TRBJ2-3; 10 positions match TRBD2. Unmatched junction bases numbered 5, after V lost 6 bases and J lost 2 bases. There are 15 residues in the CDR3. Germline V gives CDR1 MNHEY, CDR2 SMNVEV (reference sequence).

J is TRBJ2-7 and V is TRBV12-3 or TRBV12-4, with 7 bases matching TRBD2. The CDR3 spans 15 residues. Germline trimming cut 5 bases from V and 7 bases from J; bases unmatched to any gene: 14. The CDR3 spells CASSPFSGSYNEQYF. As DNA, the CDR3 is TGTGCCAGCAGTCCCTTTAGCGGGTCCTACAATGAGCAGTACTTC.

This clonotype showed up just a few times. The V gene is TRBV4-1, the J gene TRBJ2-5; D remains unclear. Germline V gene sequence: CDR1 MGHRA, CDR2 YSYEKL. This CDR3 has 16 amino acids. V dropped 0 bases and J dropped 5 bases, with 16 bases sitting between them. The CDR3 loop reads CASSQESASGSETQYF. CDR3 in DNA: TGCGCCAGCAGCCAAGAATCAGCCTCGGGCTCGGAGACCCAGTACTTC.

The chain joins TRBV3-1 to TRBJ2-7; 10 bases are shared with TRBD1. Germline CDR1 is LGHDT and CDR2 is YNNKEL (reference sequence). J gave up 2 bases and V 1 base, and 5 bases lay outside the gene matches. The CDR3 is 16 residues long. CDR3 region: CASSQAGTGVTYEQYF. The CDR3 region has the DNA TGTGCCAGCAGCCAAGCGGGGACAGGGGTAACCTACGAGCAGTACTTC.

The V gene is TRBV20-1, the J gene TRBJ2-5; 11 bases match TRBD2. This CDR3 is 16 amino acids long. Trimming at V came to 6 bases and at J to 2 bases, leaving 11 bases not matched to a gene. The germline gives CDR1 DFQATT, CDR2 SNEGSKA (reference sequence). The CDR3 DNA reads as TGCAGTGCGCTACTAGCGGGAGTAGGAGTACAAGAGACCCAGTACTTC. It encodes CSALLAGVGVQETQYF.

This chain links TRBV12-3 or TRBV12-4 with TRBJ1-1; 7 bases are a match to TRBD1. V shed 5 bases, J shed 4 bases, and the junction held 10 bases outside the gene matches. The CDR3 covers 15 residues. The CDR3 region has the DNA TGTGCCAGCAGTCAAGCAGGGACAGTAAGCACTGAAGCTTTCTTT. Translated, it gives CASSQAGTVSTEAFF.

This sequence joins TRBV5-6 and TRBJ2-1; tentative D call: TRBD1 (7 bases). The CDR3 has 16 residues. Trimming left V 8 bases short and J 6 bases short, with 24 bases between. Germline V gives CDR1 SGHDT, CDR2 YYEEEE. CDR3 in DNA: TGTGCCAGTCTCTCAGGGGGAACTAGCCCCCTCAATGAGCAGTTCTTC. This translates into CASLSGGTSPLNEQFF. The entire variable domain, with the rest obtained from reference TRBV5-6 and TRBJ2-1, is as follows: DAGVTQSPTHLIKTRGQQVTLRCSPKSGHDTVSWYQQALGQGPQFIFQYYEEEERQRGNFPDRFSGHQFPNYSSELNVNALLLGDSALYLCASLSGGTSPLNEQFFGPGTRLTVL.

The chain is built from TRBV12-3 or TRBV12-4 and TRBJ2-7; a weak D match, TRBD1 (6 bases). Trimming shortened V by 5 bases and J by 3 bases, and 14 bases separated the two germline ends. CDR3 length equals 14 residues. CDR3 DNA: TGTGCCAGCAGTCCGGAAGGACAGAGCTACGAGCAGTACTTC. Its protein is CASSPEGQSYEQYF.

This clonotype was seen a few times. The chain is built from TRBV5-1 and TRBJ2-6; D is unresolved. CDR1 and CDR2 from the germline V gene are SGHRS and YFSETQ. Trimming took off 2 bases at V and 4 bases at J, with 13 bases between the two ends. The CDR3 contains 16 residues. This CDR3 is CASSFPLAEGANVLTF. CDR3 DNA sequence: TGCGCCAGCAGCTTCCCCTTGGCGGAAGGGGCCAACGTCCTGACTTTC.

The DNA for the CDR3 is TGCAGTGCTCCCGGGACAGGGGATGGCTACACCTTC. Protein sequence: CSAPGTGDGYTF. The chain uses TRBV20-1 and TRBJ1-2; TRBD1 agrees at 10 bases. The CDR3 covers 12 residues. The V and J ends lost 5 bases and 6 bases, in that order; junction bases with no gene match: 3. Germline CDR1 DFQATT, CDR2 SNEGSKA (reference sequence).

The rearrangement joins TRBV15 to TRBJ2-3; possibly TRBD1 or TRBD2 for D (5 bases each). Looked up from germline, CDR1 is LNHNV and CDR2 is YYDKDF (reference sequence). CDR3 length: 14 amino acids. Trimming shortened V by 11 bases and J by 2 bases, and 17 bases separated the two germline ends. In DNA, the CDR3 is TGTGCCTCCCGACCGGGACCAGACACAGATACGCAGTATTTT. This sequence encodes CASRPGPDTDTQYF.

The J gene is TRBJ2-4, the V gene TRBV7-2, with 7 bases that match TRBD1. Judging by the DNA end, TRBJ2-7 fits better; the J call may be wrong. Germline-derived CDR1 and CDR2 are SGHTA and FQGNSA. This CDR3 comprises 14 residues. This CDR3 reads CASSSPGHRGEQYF. In DNA form, the CDR3 reads TGTGCCAGCAGCTCCCCAGGTCACAGGGGCGAGCAGTACTTC.

This clonotype was counted only a few times. The chain combines TRBV18 with TRBJ2-5; unclear D gene. Trimming cost V 6 bases and J 4 bases, with 12 bases left between them. CDR3 length: 13 amino acids. CDR1 and CDR2 from the germline V gene are KGHSH and LQKENI. CDR3 DNA sequence: TGTGCCAGCTCTCAACTGCCGGGAGAGACCCAGTACTTC. Translation: CASSQLPGETQYF.

This clonotype was seen only a few times. This rearrangement joins TRBV12-5 to TRBJ2-3; tentatively, D is TRBD1 (6 bases). With 5 bases removed from V and 5 bases from J, the gap between germline ends came to 8 bases. The CDR3 is 12 residues long. Germline CDR1 is LGHNT and CDR2 is FRNRAP. The CDR3 DNA reads TGTGCTAGTGGTCGAGGGGGAGATACGCAGTATTTT. Its translation is CASGRGGDTQYF.

This clonotype was observed a single time. This CDR3 reads CATSRDWATSGRKNEQFF. The CDR3 DNA sequence: TGTGCCACCAGCAGAGATTGGGCGACTAGCGGGAGAAAGAATGAGCAGTTCTTC. This chain connects TRBV15 to TRBJ2-1; 12 nucleotides match TRBD2. The germline V gene encodes CDR1 LNHNV and CDR2 YYDKDF (reference sequence). V trimming: 0 bases; J trimming: 7 bases; junction bases outside the gene matches: 10. This CDR3 is 18 amino acids long. The variable domain in full, with the rest retrieved from reference TRBV15 and TRBJ2-1, is DAMVIQNPRYQVTQFGKPVTLSCSQTLNHNVMYWYQQKSSQAPKLLFHYYDKDFNNEADTPDNFQSRRPNTSFCFLDIRSPGLGDTAMYLCATSRDWATSGRKNEQFFGPGTRLTVL.

The chain employs TRBV6-6 and TRBJ1-2; no clear D gene. The CDR3 extends over 14 amino acids. In germline, CDR1 is MNHNY, CDR2 SVGAGI (reference sequence). V lost 0 bases and J 8 bases, leaving 13 bases between the germline ends. CDR3 DNA sequence: TGTGCCAGCAGTTACTCCGGGGATCTAGAGGGCTACACCTTC. This sequence encodes CASSYSGDLEGYTF.

The genes are TRBV30 and TRBJ1-5; D possibly corresponds to TRBD1 (5 bases). This CDR3 has 13 residues. In germline, CDR1 is GTSNPN, CDR2 SVGIG (reference sequence). V was pared by 0 bases and J by 3 bases, with 6 bases between. CDR3 residues: CAWSVGTNQPQHF. In DNA form, the CDR3 reads TGTGCCTGGAGTGTGGGGACCAATCAGCCCCAGCATTTT.

This clonotype was detected only a few times. CDR3 loop: CSARQGGQPQHF. CDR3 DNA: TGCAGTGCTAGACAGGGTGGCCAGCCCCAGCATTTT. This rearrangement joins TRBV20-1 to TRBJ1-5; the D gene is possibly TRBD1 (5 bases). V was pared by 2 bases and J by 7 bases, with 9 bases between. The CDR3 length is 12 residues. Germline V CDR1 and CDR2: DFQATT, SNEGSKA (reference sequence).

Many counts were recorded for this clonotype. V and J are TRBV12-3 or TRBV12-4 and TRBJ2-5; D remains unclear. V lost 3 bases and J lost 4, with 9 bases in between. This CDR3 region has 13 residues. The chain's CDR3 is CASSFSVGETQYF. CDR3 sequence (DNA): TGTGCCAGCAGTTTCAGTGTGGGAGAGACCCAGTACTTC.

Only a few counts were recorded for this clonotype. The rearrangement joins TRBV14 to TRBJ2-1, with a weak D call TRBD2 (6 bases). The V gene's germline CDR1 is SGHDN and CDR2 FVKESK. The CDR3 loop spans 15 amino acids. V lost 4 bases, J lost 8 bases, and 18 bases lay in between. CDR3 DNA sequence: TGTGCCAGCAGCCCCTTGACTAGGAATGGGGATGAGCAGTTCTTC. The encoded protein is CASSPLTRNGDEQFF.

This clonotype occurred a few times. This chain uses TRBV6-5 with TRBJ1-2; 8 positions agree with TRBD1. CDR1 and CDR2 from the germline V gene are MNHEY and SVGAGI. The CDR3 is made up of 14 amino acids. Trimming at V came to 6 bases and at J to 1 base, leaving 4 bases not matched to a gene. The CDR3 nucleotides read TGTGCCAGCAGGGGACAGGTGGATAACTATGGCTACACCTTC. It encodes CASRGQVDNYGYTF.

Only one count was recorded for this clonotype. V is TRBV19 and J is TRBJ1-4; D gene uncertain. Germline values: CDR1 LNHDA, CDR2 SQIVND (reference sequence). Trimming pared 4 bases from V and 0 bases from J, leaving 3 bases between. There are 13 residues in the CDR3. This CDR3 is CASSKTTNEKLFF. The CDR3 DNA reads TGTGCCAGTAGTAAAACAACTAATGAAAAACTGTTTTTT.

The chain links TRBV6-5 to TRBJ2-1; maybe TRBD1 (6 bases). Germline CDR1 reads MNHEY; CDR2 reads SVGAGI. The CDR3 has 13 residues. Trimming cost V 6 bases and J 4 bases, with 10 bases left between them. CDR3 sequence: CASSRTVYNEQFF. The CDR3 region has the DNA TGTGCCAGCAGCAGGACAGTGTACAATGAGCAGTTCTTC.

This rearrangement joins TRBV24-1 to TRBJ2-1; the match to TRBD1 covers 9 bases. CDR1 KGHDR and CDR2 SFDVKD come from the germline V gene. CDR3 length equals 16 residues. V shed 4 bases, J shed 8 bases, and the junction held 11 bases outside the gene matches. CDR3 amino acids: CATSDQGQGRGDEQFF. CDR3 nucleotide sequence: TGTGCCACCAGTGACCAGGGACAGGGAAGAGGAGATGAGCAGTTCTTC.

The table lists this clonotype with a count of one. The V gene is TRBV27, the J gene TRBJ1-1, with D perhaps TRBD1 (6 bases). CDR1 is MNHEY, CDR2 SMNVEV, per germline (reference sequence). V was trimmed by 5 bases and J by 3 bases, leaving 10 bases between them. CDR3 length: 13 residues. In DNA form, the CDR3 reads TGTGCCAGCAGTACCTACAGGGACACTGAAGCTTTCTTT. Its translation is CASSTYRDTEAFF.